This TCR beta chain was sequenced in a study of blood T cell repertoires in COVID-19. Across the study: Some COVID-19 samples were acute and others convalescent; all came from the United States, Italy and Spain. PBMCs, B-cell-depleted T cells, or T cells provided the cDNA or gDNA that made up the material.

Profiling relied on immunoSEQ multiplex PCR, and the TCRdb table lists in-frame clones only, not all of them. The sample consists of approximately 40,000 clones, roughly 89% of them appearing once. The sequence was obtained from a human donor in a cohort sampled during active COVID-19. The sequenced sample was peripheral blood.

The CDR3, as DNA: TGCAGCGTTGATCGTGGGACAGGGGATTTCGGAGGCTACACCTTC. This sequence encodes CSVDRGTGDFGGYTF. V is TRBV29-1 and J is TRBJ1-2, with TRBD1 matching 10 bases. CDR3 size: 15 residues. CDR1 SQVTM and CDR2 ANQGSEA come from the germline V gene. V was pared by 3 bases and J by 8 bases, with 12 bases of the junction left unmatched.